This note documents a single TCR beta chain sequence. Clones were read by immunoSEQ multiplex PCR, and TCRdb kept only the in-frame ones, dropping some. Here the sample spans about 300,000 clones, approximately 90% being singletons. The CDR3 is 15 amino acids. Losses at the gene ends were 1 base for V and 8 bases for J; bases not matched to a gene: 6. Per germline, CDR1 LGHDT and CDR2 YNNKEL (reference sequence). This record comes from a study of blood T cell repertoires in COVID-19. The chain combines TRBV3-1 (or the pseudogene TRBV3-2) with TRBJ2-1; 9 bases are a match to TRBD1. The sample taken for sequencing was peripheral blood. This receptor was identified in a woman aged 25 to 39 with COVID-19, enrolled during active disease. The CDR3 DNA sequence: TGTGCCAGCAGCCAAGCCGGGACAGGGCCCGATGAGCAGTTCTTC. Translated: CASSQAGTGPDEQFF.